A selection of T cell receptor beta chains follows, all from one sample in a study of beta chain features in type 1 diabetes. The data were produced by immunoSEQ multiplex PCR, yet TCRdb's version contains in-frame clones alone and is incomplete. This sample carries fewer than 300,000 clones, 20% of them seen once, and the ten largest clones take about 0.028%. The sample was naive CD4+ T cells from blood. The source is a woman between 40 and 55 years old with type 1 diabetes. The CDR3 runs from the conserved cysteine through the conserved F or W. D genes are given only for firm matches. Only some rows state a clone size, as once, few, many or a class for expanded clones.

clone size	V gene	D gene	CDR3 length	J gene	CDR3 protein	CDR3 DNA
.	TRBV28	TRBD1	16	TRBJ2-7	CASYTGGFGSSYEQYF	TGTGCCAGTTACACAGGGGGCTTTGGAAGCTCCTACGAGCAGTACTTC
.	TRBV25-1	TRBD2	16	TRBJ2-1	CATRTSGRTDYNEQFF	TGTGCCACCCGGACTAGCGGGAGGACCGACTACAATGAGCAGTTCTTC
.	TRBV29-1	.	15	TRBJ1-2	CSVEDPGAGRYGYTF	TGCAGCGTTGAAGATCCTGGGGCAGGGCGCTATGGCTACACCTTC
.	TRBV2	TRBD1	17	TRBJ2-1	CASRWTGGEGSYNEQFF	TGTGCCAGCAGGTGGACAGGGGGGGAGGGCTCCTACAATGAGCAGTTCTTC
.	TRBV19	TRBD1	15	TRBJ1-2	CASSIWDSDSEGYTF	TGTGCCAGTAGTATATGGGACAGTGATTCTGAGGGCTACACCTTC
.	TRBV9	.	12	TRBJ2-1	CASSVGPLEQFF	TGTGCCAGCAGCGTAGGGCCCCTTGAGCAGTTCTTC
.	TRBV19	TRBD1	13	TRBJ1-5	CASMAGQGQPQHF	TGTGCCAGTATGGCTGGACAGGGCCAGCCCCAGCATTTT
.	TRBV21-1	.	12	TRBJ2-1	CASYQVGSEQFF	TGTGCCAGCTACCAGGTCGGTAGTGAGCAGTTCTTC
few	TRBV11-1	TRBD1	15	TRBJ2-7	CASSSTGGLSYEQYF	TGTGCCAGCAGCAGTACAGGGGGACTCTCCTACGAGCAGTACTTC
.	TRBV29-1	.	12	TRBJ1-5	CSVGDGGQPQHF	TGCAGCGTTGGGGACGGGGGTCAGCCCCAGCATTTT
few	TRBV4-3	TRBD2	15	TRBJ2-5	CASSQEWLAAETQYF	TGCGCCAGCAGCCAAGAATGGCTAGCGGCAGAGACCCAGTACTTC
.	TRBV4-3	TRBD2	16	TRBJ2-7	CASSPDSGVLSYEQYF	TGCGCCAGCAGCCCAGATAGCGGGGTACTCTCCTACGAGCAGTACTTC
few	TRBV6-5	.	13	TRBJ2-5	CASSSPGRETQYF	TGTGCCAGCAGTTCCCCAGGGAGGGAGACCCAGTACTTC
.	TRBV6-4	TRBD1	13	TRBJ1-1	CASSRQGGTEAFF	TGTGCCAGCAGTCGACAGGGGGGGACTGAAGCTTTCTTT
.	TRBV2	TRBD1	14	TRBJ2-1	CASSVTGQVPEQFF	TGTGCCAGCAGTGTTACGGGACAGGTCCCTGAGCAGTTCTTC
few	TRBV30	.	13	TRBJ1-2	CAWSVEIVYGYTF	TGTGCCTGGAGTGTAGAGATCGTCTATGGCTACACCTTC
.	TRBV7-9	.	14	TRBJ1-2	CASSLDSVNYGYTF	TGTGCCAGCAGCTTAGACAGTGTAAACTATGGCTACACCTTC
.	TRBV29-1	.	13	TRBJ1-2	CSAWTDPDYGYTF	TGCAGCGCCTGGACAGACCCGGACTATGGCTACACCTTC
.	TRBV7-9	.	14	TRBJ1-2	CASSDRSGYYGYTF	TGTGCCAGCAGCGACCGCTCGGGTTACTATGGCTACACCTTC
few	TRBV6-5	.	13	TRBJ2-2	CASRHVSTGELFF	TGTGCCAGCCGACATGTCTCCACCGGGGAGCTGTTTTTT
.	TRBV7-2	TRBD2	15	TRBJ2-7	CASKGGAGAPREQYF	TGTGCCAGCAAGGGAGGAGCGGGGGCGCCTCGGGAGCAGTACTTC
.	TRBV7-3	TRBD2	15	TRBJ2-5	CASSSSGTSGETQYF	TGTGCCAGCAGCTCCTCCGGGACTAGCGGCGAGACCCAGTACTTC
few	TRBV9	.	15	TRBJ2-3	CASSVNSMGTDTQYF	TGTGCCAGCAGCGTAAACTCTATGGGCACAGATACGCAGTATTTT
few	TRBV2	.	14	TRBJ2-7	CASTTFFSSYEQYF	TGTGCCAGCACCACCTTCTTCAGCTCCTACGAGCAGTACTTC
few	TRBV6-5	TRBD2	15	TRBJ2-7	CASSLSGGSSYEQYF	TGTGCCAGCAGCCTTAGCGGGGGCAGCTCCTACGAGCAGTACTTC
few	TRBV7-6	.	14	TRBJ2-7	CASSLVQGSYEQYF	TGTGCCAGCAGCTTAGTTCAGGGCTCCTACGAGCAGTACTTC
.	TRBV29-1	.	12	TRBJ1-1	CSVANRNTEAFF	TGCAGCGTTGCGAACAGGAACACTGAAGCTTTCTTT
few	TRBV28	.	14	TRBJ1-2	CASRRSDRSYGYTF	TGTGCCAGCAGGAGATCCGACAGGAGCTATGGCTACACCTTC
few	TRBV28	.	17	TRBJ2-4	CASSLPSRFLAKNIQYF	TGTGCCAGCAGTTTACCCAGTCGCTTTCTAGCCAAAAACATTCAGTACTTC
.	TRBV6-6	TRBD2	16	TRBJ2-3	CASLTSSASGIDTQYF	TGTGCCAGCCTCACTTCGTCGGCTAGCGGGATTGATACGCAGTATTTT
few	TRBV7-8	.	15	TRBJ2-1	CASSLHWGTYNEQFF	TGTGCCAGCAGCCTTCATTGGGGCACCTACAATGAGCAGTTCTTC
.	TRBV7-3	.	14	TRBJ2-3	CASSLAGSPDTQYF	TGTGCCAGCAGCTTAGCGGGAAGCCCAGATACGCAGTATTTT
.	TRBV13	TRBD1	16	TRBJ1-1	CASSLKGTGEITEAFF	TGTGCCAGCAGCTTGAAAGGGACAGGGGAGATTACTGAAGCTTTCTTT
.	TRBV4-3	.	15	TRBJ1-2	CASSQDHPVPNGYTF	TGCGCCAGCAGCCAAGATCATCCGGTTCCGAATGGCTACACCTTC
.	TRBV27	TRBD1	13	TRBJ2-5	CASSLDRAGTQYF	TGTGCCAGCAGCCTTGACAGGGCGGGGACCCAGTACTTC
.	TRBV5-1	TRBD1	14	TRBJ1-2	CASSLRDRGGGYTF	TGCGCCAGCAGCCTCCGGGACAGGGGAGGTGGCTACACCTTC
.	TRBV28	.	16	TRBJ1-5	CASSSGQFDSNQPQHF	TGTGCCAGCAGTTCGGGTCAGTTCGATAGCAATCAGCCCCAGCATTTT
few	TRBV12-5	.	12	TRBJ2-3	CASGTSTDTQYF	TGTGCTAGTGGCACATCCACAGATACGCAGTATTTT
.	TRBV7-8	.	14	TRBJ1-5	CASSLFSSNQPQHF	TGTGCCAGCAGCTTATTCAGTAGCAATCAGCCCCAGCATTTT
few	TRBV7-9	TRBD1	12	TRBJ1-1	CASSLDDRAAFF	TGTGCCAGCAGCTTGGACGACAGGGCGGCTTTCTTT
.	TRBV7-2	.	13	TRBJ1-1	CASSSGRRYEAFF	TGTGCCAGCAGCTCTGGACGGAGGTACGAAGCTTTCTTT
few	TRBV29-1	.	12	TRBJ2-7	CSVEAGTYEQYF	TGCAGCGTTGAGGCGGGAACCTACGAGCAGTACTTC
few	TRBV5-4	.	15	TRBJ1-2	CASSPNRDSSHGYTF	TGTGCCAGCAGCCCCAACAGGGATTCATCCCATGGCTACACCTTC
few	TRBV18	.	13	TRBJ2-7	CASSPTSSYEQYF	TGTGCCAGCTCACCAACGAGCTCCTACGAGCAGTACTTC
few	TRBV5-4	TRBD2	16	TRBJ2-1	CASTLGGTSGRNEQFF	TGTGCCAGCACCCTGGGCGGGACTAGCGGGAGAAATGAGCAGTTCTTC
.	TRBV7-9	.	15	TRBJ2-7	CASSLGRGLSYEQYF	TGTGCCAGCAGCTTAGGACGGGGACTCTCCTACGAGCAGTACTTC
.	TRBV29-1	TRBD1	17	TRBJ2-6	CSVPQGESDSGANVLTF	TGCAGCGTTCCACAGGGGGAATCCGACTCTGGGGCCAACGTCCTGACTTTC
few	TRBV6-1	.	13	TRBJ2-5	CASSAQGRETQYF	TGTGCCAGCAGTGCCCAGGGCAGGGAGACCCAGTACTTC
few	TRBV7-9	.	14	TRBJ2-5	CASSSTGTGETQYF	TGTGCCAGCAGCTCCACAGGGACGGGGGAGACCCAGTACTTC
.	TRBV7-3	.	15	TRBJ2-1	CASSLVRSSYNEQFF	TGTGCCAGCAGCTTGGTTCGGAGCTCCTACAATGAGCAGTTCTTC